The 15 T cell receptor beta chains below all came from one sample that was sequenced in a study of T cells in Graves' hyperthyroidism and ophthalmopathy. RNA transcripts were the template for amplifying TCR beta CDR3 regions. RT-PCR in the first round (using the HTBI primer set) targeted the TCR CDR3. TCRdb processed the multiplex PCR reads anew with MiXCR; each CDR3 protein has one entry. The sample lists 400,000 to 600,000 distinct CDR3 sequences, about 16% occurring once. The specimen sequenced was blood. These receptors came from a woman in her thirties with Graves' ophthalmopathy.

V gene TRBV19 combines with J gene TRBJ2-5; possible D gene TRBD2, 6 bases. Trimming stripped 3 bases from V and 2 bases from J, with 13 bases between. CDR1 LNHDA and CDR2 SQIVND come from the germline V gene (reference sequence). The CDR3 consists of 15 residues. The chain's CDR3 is CASSIPGDDQETQYF. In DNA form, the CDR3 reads TGTGCCAGTAGTATTCCGGGAGACGATCAAGAGACCCAGTACTTC.

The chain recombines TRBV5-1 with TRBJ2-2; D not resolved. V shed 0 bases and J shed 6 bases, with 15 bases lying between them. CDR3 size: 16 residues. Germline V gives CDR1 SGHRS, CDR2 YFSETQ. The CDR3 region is CASSLVLSQKAGELFF. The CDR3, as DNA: TGCGCCAGCAGCTTGGTTTTATCGCAGAAAGCCGGGGAGCTGTTTTTT.

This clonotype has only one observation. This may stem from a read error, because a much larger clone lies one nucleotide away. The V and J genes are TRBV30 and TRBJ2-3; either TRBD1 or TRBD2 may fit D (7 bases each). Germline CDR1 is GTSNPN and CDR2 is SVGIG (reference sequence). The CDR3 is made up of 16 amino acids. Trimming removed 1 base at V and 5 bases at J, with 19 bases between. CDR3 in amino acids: CAWSEGGAGAGDTQYF. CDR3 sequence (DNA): TGTGCCTGGAGTGAAGGGGGCGCGGGAGCTGGAGATACGCAGTATTTT.

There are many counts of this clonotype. CDR3 residues: CASSLVAGLNYNEQFF. As DNA, the CDR3 is TGTGCCAGCAGCCTTGTAGCGGGACTTAACTACAATGAGCAGTTCTTC. The chain combines TRBV12-3 or TRBV12-4 with TRBJ2-1, with 8 bases that match TRBD2. The junction had 10 bases not matched to a gene; V was cut back by 6 bases and J by 3 bases. The CDR3 totals 16 residues.

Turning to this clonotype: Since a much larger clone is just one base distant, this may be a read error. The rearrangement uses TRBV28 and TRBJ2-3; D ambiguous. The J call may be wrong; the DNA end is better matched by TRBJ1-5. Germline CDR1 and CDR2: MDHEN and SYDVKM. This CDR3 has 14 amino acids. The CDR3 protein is CASRAERESDTQHF. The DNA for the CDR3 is TGTGCCAGCAGGGCAGAGCGGGAGTCAGATACGCAGCATTTT.

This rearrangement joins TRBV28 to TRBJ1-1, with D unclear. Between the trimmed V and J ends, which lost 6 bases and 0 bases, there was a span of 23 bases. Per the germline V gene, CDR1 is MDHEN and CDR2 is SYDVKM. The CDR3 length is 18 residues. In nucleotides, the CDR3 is TGTGCCAGCAGACTCGACCGGGCTAGGGCCCTTATGAACACTGAAGCTTTCTTT. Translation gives CASRLDRARALMNTEAFF.

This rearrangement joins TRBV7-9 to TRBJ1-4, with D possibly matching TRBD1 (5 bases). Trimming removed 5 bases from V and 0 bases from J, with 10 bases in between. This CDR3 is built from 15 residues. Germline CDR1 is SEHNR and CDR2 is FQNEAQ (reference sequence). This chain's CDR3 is CASSVRDATNEKLFF. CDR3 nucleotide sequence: TGTGCCAGCAGCGTCCGGGACGCAACTAATGAAAAACTGTTTTTT.

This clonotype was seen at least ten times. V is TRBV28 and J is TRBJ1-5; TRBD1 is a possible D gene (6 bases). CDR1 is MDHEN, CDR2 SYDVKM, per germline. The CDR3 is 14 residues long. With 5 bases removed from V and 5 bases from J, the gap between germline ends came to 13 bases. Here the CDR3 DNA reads TGTGCCAGCAGTCCCCGGGACAAGTATCAGCCCCAGCATTTT. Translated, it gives CASSPRDKYQPQHF.

CDR3 region: CASSQDHRQGGSPLHF. CDR3 in DNA: TGCGCCAGCAGCCAAGATCACCGGCAGGGGGGTTCACCCCTCCACTTT. The chain carries TRBV4-3 and TRBJ1-6, with 7 bases aligning to TRBD1. The CDR3 has 16 amino acids. CDR1 is LGHNA, CDR2 YSLEER, per germline. The J segment lost 9 bases and the V segment lost 0 bases, leaving 8 bases of the junction unmatched.

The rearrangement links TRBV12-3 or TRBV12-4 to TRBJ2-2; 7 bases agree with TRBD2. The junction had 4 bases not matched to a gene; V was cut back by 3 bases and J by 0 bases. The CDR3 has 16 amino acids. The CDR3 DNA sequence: TGTGCCAGCAGTTTTCTGGGACTACCGAACACCGGGGAGCTGTTTTTT. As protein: CASSFLGLPNTGELFF.

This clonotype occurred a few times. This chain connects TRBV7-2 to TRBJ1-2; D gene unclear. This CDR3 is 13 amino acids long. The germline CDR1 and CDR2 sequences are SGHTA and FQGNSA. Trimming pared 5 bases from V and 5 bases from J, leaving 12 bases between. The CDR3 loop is CASSKGPIYGYTF. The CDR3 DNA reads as TGTGCCAGCAGCAAAGGCCCAATTTATGGCTACACCTTC.

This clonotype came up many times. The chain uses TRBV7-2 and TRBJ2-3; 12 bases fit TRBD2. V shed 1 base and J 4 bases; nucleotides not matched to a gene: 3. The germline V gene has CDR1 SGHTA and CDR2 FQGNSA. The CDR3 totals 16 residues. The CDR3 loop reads CASSLGTSGKADTQYF. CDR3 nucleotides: TGTGCCAGCAGCTTAGGGACTAGCGGGAAAGCAGATACGCAGTATTTT.

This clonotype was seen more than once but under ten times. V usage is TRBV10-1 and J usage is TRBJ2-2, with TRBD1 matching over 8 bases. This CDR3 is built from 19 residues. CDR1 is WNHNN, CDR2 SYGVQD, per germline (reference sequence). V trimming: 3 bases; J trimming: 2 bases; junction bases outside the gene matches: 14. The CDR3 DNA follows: TGCGCCAGCAGTGATCGGAGCAGACAGGGGACTTTAAACACCGGGGAGCTGTTTTTT. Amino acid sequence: CASSDRSRQGTLNTGELFF.

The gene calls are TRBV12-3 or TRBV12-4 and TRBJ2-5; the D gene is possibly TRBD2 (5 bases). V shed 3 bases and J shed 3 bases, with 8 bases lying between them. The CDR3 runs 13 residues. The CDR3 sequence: CASSFSVKETQYF. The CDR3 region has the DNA TGTGCCAGCAGTTTTAGCGTTAAAGAGACCCAGTACTTC.

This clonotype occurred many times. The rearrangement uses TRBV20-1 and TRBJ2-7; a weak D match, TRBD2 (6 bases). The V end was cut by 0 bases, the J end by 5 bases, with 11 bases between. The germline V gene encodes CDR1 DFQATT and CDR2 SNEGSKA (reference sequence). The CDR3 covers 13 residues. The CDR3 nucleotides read TGCAGTGCTAGAGATCTCTGGGGGGACGAGCAGTACTTC. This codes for CSARDLWGDEQYF.